These 21 T cell receptor beta chains were sequenced from one sample in a study of cytomegalovirus exposure and HLA in healthy donors. A multiplex PCR was run with 60 Vbeta primers and 13 Jbeta primers. Sequenced by immunoSEQ multiplex PCR; TCRdb stores in-frame clones only, minus some. The sample lists some 94,000 clones; around 73% were seen once. Sequenced material: PBMCs. The receptors come from a man aged 35 to 55 in good health and CMV-seronegative.

The chain recombines TRBV7-2 with TRBJ1-5, with D tentatively TRBD1 (5 bases). V was shortened by 5 bases and J by 7 bases, with 12 bases between the two germline ends. Germline-derived CDR1 and CDR2 are SGHTA and FQGNSA. The CDR3 is made up of 13 amino acids. CDR3 residues: CASSLLQGQPQHF. The CDR3 region has the DNA TGTGCCAGCAGCCTACTTCAGGGACAGCCCCAGCATTTT.

The chain uses TRBV6-5 and TRBJ2-5, with no clear D. The V end lost 0 bases, the J end lost 2 bases, and 7 bases lay between the germline ends. The CDR3 has 14 residues. Germline CDR1 is MNHEY and CDR2 is SVGAGI. This chain's CDR3 is CASSYSGPQETQYF. CDR3 sequence (DNA): TGTGCCAGCAGTTACTCGGGCCCACAAGAGACCCAGTACTTC.

J is TRBJ2-5 and V is TRBV2, with 10 bases fitting TRBD2. This CDR3 spans 14 amino acids. Germline CDR1 SNHLY, CDR2 FYNNEI. J was trimmed by 5 bases and V by 4 bases; bases with no gene match: 4. CDR3 nucleotide sequence: TGTGCCAGCAGTGTTCTAGCGGGGGAGGAGACCCAGTACTTC. This translates into CASSVLAGEETQYF.

The chain employs TRBV11-2 and TRBJ1-1; TRBD1 aligns across 8 bases. Germline assignment: CDR1 SGHAT and CDR2 FQNNGV. The V and J ends lost 6 bases and 1 base, in that order; junction bases with no gene match: 7. The CDR3 contains 15 residues. The CDR3 nucleotides read TGTGCCAGCAGGCCTGACAGGGGCAGGAACACTGAAGCTTTCTTT. This sequence encodes CASRPDRGRNTEAFF. Variable domain in full (rest from reference TRBV11-2 and TRBJ1-1): EAGVAQSPRYKIIEKRQSVAFWCNPISGHATLYWYQQILGQGPKLLIQFQNNGVVDDSQLPKDRFSAERLKGVDSTLKIQPAKLEDSAVYLCASRPDRGRNTEAFFGQGTRLTVV.

The chain combines TRBV5-4 with TRBJ2-1; 8 bases align to TRBD1. J was trimmed by 8 bases and V by 5 bases; bases with no gene match: 12. Looked up from germline, CDR1 is SGHNT and CDR2 is YYREEE (reference sequence). This CDR3 has 15 amino acids. This CDR3 reads CASSFPRTGRDEQFF. DNA for the CDR3: TGTGCCAGCAGTTTTCCCCGGACAGGGCGCGATGAGCAGTTCTTC.

The V gene is TRBV27, the J gene TRBJ1-6; the match to TRBD1 covers 8 bases. The ends lost 6 bases at V and 1 base at J; junction bases unmatched: 14. CDR1 and CDR2 from the germline V gene are MNHEY and SMNVEV (reference sequence). The CDR3 loop spans 19 amino acids. The CDR3 sequence: CASRLLRNDRGSYNSPLHF. The CDR3 region has the DNA TGTGCCAGCAGACTTCTGAGAAATGACAGGGGTTCCTATAATTCACCCCTCCACTTT.

J is TRBJ2-7 and V is TRBV2; TRBD2 agrees at 13 bases. The CDR3 has 17 residues. Germline CDR1 is SNHLY and CDR2 is FYNNEI. V dropped 5 bases and J dropped 0; count of bases not matched to a gene: 7. As DNA, the CDR3 is TGTGCCAGCAGTTTAGGACTAGCGGGAGCTTCCTCCTACGAGCAGTACTTC. This encodes CASSLGLAGASSYEQYF. The full variable domain, its missing parts supplied by reference TRBV2 and TRBJ2-7, is EPEVTQTPSHQVTQMGQEVILRCVPISNHLYFYWYRQILGQKVEFLVSFYNNEISEKSEIFDDQFSVERPDGSNFTLKIRSTKLEDSAMYFCASSLGLAGASSYEQYFGPGTRLTVT.

This chain joins TRBV30 and TRBJ1-1; 10 bases agree with TRBD1. CDR1 is GTSNPN and CDR2 is SVGIG in the germline V gene (reference sequence). The CDR3 is 14 amino acids. V dropped 5 bases and J dropped 1; count of bases not matched to a gene: 4. CDR3 amino acids: CAWDRGRGNTEAFF. Written as DNA, the CDR3 is TGTGCCTGGGACAGGGGGCGGGGGAACACTGAAGCTTTCTTT. The complete variable domain, with remaining parts taken from reference TRBV30 and TRBJ1-1, reads SQTIHQWPATLVQPVGSPLSLECTVEGTSNPNLYWYRQAAGRGLQLLFYSVGIGQISSEVPQNLSASRPQDRQFILSSKKLLLSDSGFYLCAWDRGRGNTEAFFGQGTRLTVV.

The table lists this clone with a count of one. This CDR3 reads CASSFVGGTDNEQFF. CDR3 coding DNA: TGCGCCAGCAGCTTCGTCGGCGGGACGGACAATGAGCAGTTCTTC. The gene calls are TRBV5-1 and TRBJ2-1; possibly TRBD2 for D (6 bases). CDR1 is SGHRS, CDR2 YFSETQ, per germline. Trimming removed 2 bases from V and 5 bases from J, with 14 bases in between. The CDR3 covers 15 residues.

The chain joins TRBV14 to TRBJ2-3; TRBD2 matches at 8 bases. J was trimmed by 6 bases and V by 6 bases; bases with no gene match: 11. This CDR3 is 15 amino acids long. The V gene's germline CDR1 is SGHDN and CDR2 FVKESK. This CDR3 is CASSPGTRRDDTQYF. The CDR3 bases are TGTGCCAGCAGTCCCGGGACTAGGAGGGATGATACGCAGTATTTT.

Here the CDR3 DNA reads TGTGCCAGCATCGGGAGGGCTCGCAATGAGCAGTTCTTC. This codes for CASIGRARNEQFF. This chain joins TRBV27 and TRBJ2-1; TRBD2 aligns across 8 bases. Trimming removed 7 bases from V and 6 bases from J; junction bases left unmatched: 5. This CDR3 is built from 13 residues. Germline CDR1 is MNHEY and CDR2 is SMNVEV (reference sequence).

This chain joins TRBV28 and TRBJ2-2, with D hard to call. Germline V gives CDR1 MDHEN, CDR2 SYDVKM. Trimming shortened V by 1 base and J by 0 bases, and 9 bases separated the two germline ends. The CDR3 consists of 16 residues. CDR3 nucleotide sequence: TGTGCCAGCAGTTTATCAGGCAAACCGAACACCGGGGAGCTGTTTTTT. It specifies CASSLSGKPNTGELFF.

This clone was observed a single time. The chain recombines TRBV2 with TRBJ1-4, with D possibly TRBD1 on 6 matching bases. V was shortened by 6 bases and J by 8 bases, with 10 bases between the two germline ends. Germline CDR1 is SNHLY and CDR2 is FYNNEI. The CDR3 spans 12 residues. This chain's CDR3 is CASRGQIEKLFF. In DNA form, the CDR3 reads TGTGCCAGCAGAGGACAGATCGAAAAACTGTTTTTT.

This clone appeared once. V usage is TRBV7-9 and J usage is TRBJ1-4, with D perhaps TRBD1 (5 bases). This CDR3 contains 14 residues. V was clipped by 5 bases and J by 8 bases, with 15 bases between them. Germline V gene sequence: CDR1 SEHNR, CDR2 FQNEAQ (reference sequence). The chain's CDR3 is CASSTSGREEKLFF. CDR3 in DNA: TGTGCCAGCAGCACCTCGGGGCGGGAAGAAAAACTGTTTTTT. The whole variable domain, filled in from reference TRBV7-9 and TRBJ1-4, reads DTGVSQNPRHKITKRGQNVTFRCDPISEHNRLYWYRQTLGQGPEFLTYFQNEAQLEKSRLLSDRFSAERPKGSFSTLEIQRTEQGDSAMYLCASSTSGREEKLFFGSGTQLSVL.

CDR3 bases: TGTGCCAGCAGCTGGAGGGGGGGCTTAGATACGCAGTATTTT. It translates to CASSWRGGLDTQYF. The rearrangement links TRBV9 to TRBJ2-3, with D tentatively TRBD2 (7 bases). Germline assignment: CDR1 SGDLS and CDR2 YYNGEE. The CDR3 loop spans 14 amino acids. The V gene lost 4 bases and the J gene lost 5 bases, with 14 bases spanning the gap.

The chain links TRBV7-8 to TRBJ2-7; D might be TRBD1 (5 bases). Per the germline V gene, CDR1 is SGHVS and CDR2 is FQNEAQ. The CDR3 totals 14 residues. V lost 3 bases and J lost 3, with 12 bases in between. The chain's CDR3 is CASSLQGSNYEQYF. The CDR3, as DNA: TGTGCCAGCAGCTTGCAGGGCTCTAACTACGAGCAGTACTTC.

V usage is TRBV5-1 and J usage is TRBJ2-3; 10 bases are a match to TRBD2. The ends lost 5 bases at V and 1 base at J; junction bases unmatched: 4. Germline V gene data show CDR1 as SGHRS and CDR2 as YFSETQ. The CDR3 loop spans 15 amino acids. CDR3 sequence: CASRTGTSGTDTQYF. Here the CDR3 DNA reads TGCGCCAGCAGGACCGGGACTAGCGGCACAGATACGCAGTATTTT.

V and J are TRBV5-1 and TRBJ2-7; no firm D call. Deletions cut 0 bases from V and 8 bases from J, with 15 bases between. Germline CDR1 is SGHRS and CDR2 is YFSETQ. This CDR3 contains 14 residues. CDR3 in amino acids: CASSLAAAESQQYF. The DNA for the CDR3 is TGCGCCAGCAGCTTGGCGGCGGCGGAGTCCCAGCAGTACTTC.

This clone turned up a few times. V usage is TRBV5-6 and J usage is TRBJ2-7; D is possibly TRBD2 (5 bases). Germline CDR1 reads SGHDT; CDR2 reads YYEEEE. CDR3 length: 15 amino acids. V shed 0 bases and J shed 6 bases, with 16 bases lying between them. The DNA for the CDR3 is TGTGCCAGCAGCTTGGGTGAGGAGGTACGGCGCGAGCAGTACTTC. As protein: CASSLGEEVRREQYF.

This chain joins TRBV5-4 and TRBJ2-7, with 13 bases matching TRBD2. Germline trimming cut 3 bases from V and 2 bases from J; bases unmatched to any gene: 2. Looked up from germline, CDR1 is SGHNT and CDR2 is YYREEE (reference sequence). This CDR3 has 15 amino acids. The CDR3 sequence is CASSSGLAGAYEQYF. The CDR3 DNA sequence: TGTGCCAGCAGCTCCGGACTAGCGGGAGCCTACGAGCAGTACTTC.

The chain joins TRBV2 to TRBJ2-2; 10 nucleotides match TRBD2. With V trimmed by 3 bases and J by 4 bases, 14 bases remained unmatched. Germline CDR1 and CDR2: SNHLY and FYNNEI. The CDR3 totals 19 residues. CDR3 amino acids: CASSDGALGLAGATGELFF. CDR3 sequence (DNA): TGTGCCAGCAGTGATGGTGCTTTGGGGCTAGCGGGAGCCACCGGGGAGCTGTTTTTT.